What follows are 29 T cell receptor beta chains derived from one specimen sequenced in a study of T-cell memory formation after mild COVID-19. MiXCR, run by TCRdb on the 5' RACE reads, gives a single entry per CDR3 protein. The top ten clones hold approximately 12% of a sample with 540,000 or so distinct CDR3 sequences, around 21% of them seen once. The sample taken for sequencing was PBMCs or a T cell subset sorted from them (not recorded which). Receptors originate from an adult woman who had mild COVID-19 (a few samples of this study predate the infection). Cell type and time point are not known.

V gene TRBV18 combines with J gene TRBJ1-1, with TRBD1 as a possible D gene (5 bases). Deletions cut 5 bases from V and 11 bases from J, with 15 bases between. There are 12 residues in the CDR3. CDR1 is KGHSH and CDR2 is LQKENI in the germline V gene. The CDR3 loop reads CASSTRGAEAFF. The CDR3 DNA reads as TGTGCCAGCTCAACCCGCGGGGCGGAGGCTTTCTTT.

This rearrangement joins TRBV29-1 to TRBJ2-3, with D possibly called TRBD1 or TRBD2 (5 bases each). V shed 3 bases and J shed 2 bases, with 9 bases lying between them. The germline CDR1 and CDR2 sequences are SQVTM and ANQGSEA. This CDR3 has 13 residues. The CDR3 sequence is CSVDRGDTDTQYF. The DNA for the CDR3 is TGCAGCGTTGATAGAGGGGACACAGATACGCAGTATTTT.

This clonotype was observed a few times. This chain links TRBV6-5 with TRBJ2-5; tentatively, D is TRBD2 (5 bases). The CDR3 spans 13 residues. The ends were cut back, 6 bases at V and 2 bases at J, with 10 bases in the middle. The V gene's germline CDR1 is MNHEY and CDR2 SVGAGI. CDR3 sequence: CASRYPGQETQYF. The CDR3 bases are TGTGCCAGCAGATACCCGGGACAAGAGACCCAGTACTTC.

V usage is TRBV7-8 and J usage is TRBJ2-1; 13 bases are shared with TRBD2. V shed 6 bases, J shed 3 bases, and the junction held 8 bases outside the gene matches. Germline-derived CDR1 and CDR2 are SGHVS and FQNEAQ. The CDR3 contains 17 residues. Here the CDR3 DNA reads TGTGCCAGCAGTTTGAGGACTAGCGGGAGCATCTACAATGAGCAGTTCTTC. The encoded protein is CASSLRTSGSIYNEQFF.

The chain joins TRBV6-4 to TRBJ2-3; 13 bases agree with TRBD2. The CDR3 sequence is 19 residues long. CDR1 is MRHNA, CDR2 SNTAGT, per germline. V shed 2 bases and J 1 base; nucleotides not matched to a gene: 9. This chain's CDR3 is CASSDTPFGTSGGTDTQYF. The CDR3 nucleotides are TGTGCCAGCAGTGACACACCATTTGGGACTAGCGGGGGCACAGATACGCAGTATTTT.

The J gene is TRBJ1-2, the V gene TRBV9; D gene unclear. Looked up from germline, CDR1 is SGDLS and CDR2 is YYNGEE. This CDR3 spans 12 amino acids. Trimming removed 0 bases at V and 2 bases at J, with 2 bases between. CDR3 protein: CASSVDNYGYTF. The CDR3 coding sequence is TGTGCCAGCAGCGTAGACAACTATGGCTACACCTTC.

The chain couples TRBV7-9 to TRBJ2-7, with TRBD1 identical over 7 bases. CDR3 length: 14 residues. Germline loops: CDR1 SEHNR, CDR2 FQNEAQ (reference sequence). With V trimmed by 6 bases and J by 3 bases, 8 bases remained unmatched. CDR3 residues: CASSGQSGGYEQYF. The DNA of the CDR3 is TGTGCCAGCAGTGGACAATCAGGGGGCTACGAGCAGTACTTC. Drawing the rest from reference TRBV7-9 and TRBJ2-7, the complete variable domain is DTGVSQNPRHKITKRGQNVTFRCDPISEHNRLYWYRQTLGQGPEFLTYFQNEAQLEKSRLLSDRFSAERPKGSFSTLEIQRTEQGDSAMYLCASSGQSGGYEQYFGPGTRLTVT.

CDR3 loop: CASSLDGQENYEQYF. The CDR3 nucleotides are TGCGCCAGCAGCCTAGATGGACAGGAAAACTACGAGCAGTACTTC. V usage is TRBV5-1 and J usage is TRBJ2-7, with 7 bases identical to TRBD1. The CDR3 length is 15 residues. From germline, CDR1 is SGHRS and CDR2 YFSETQ. J gave up 3 bases and V 4 bases, and 10 bases lay outside the gene matches.

J is TRBJ2-7 and V is TRBV19; D remains ambiguous. V lost 4 bases to trimming and J lost 7 bases, with 20 bases between them. This CDR3 has 15 amino acids. Germline CDR1 LNHDA, CDR2 SQIVND (reference sequence). The CDR3 loop is CASSTTGSSRAEQYF. The CDR3 nucleotides read TGTGCCAGTAGTACAACCGGGTCCTCCCGGGCAGAGCAGTACTTC. Based on the CDR3 plus reference TRBV19 and TRBJ2-7, the full variable domain is DGGITQSPKYLFRKEGQNVTLSCEQNLNHDAMYWYRQDPGQGLRLIYYSQIVNDFQKGDIAEGYSVSREKKESFPLTVTSAQKNPTAFYLCASSTTGSSRAEQYFGPGTRLTVT.

The chain recombines TRBV5-1 with TRBJ2-7, with 10 positions matching TRBD1. Unmatched junction bases numbered 4, after V lost 4 bases and J lost 6 bases. CDR1 and CDR2 (germline): SGHRS, YFSETQ. The CDR3 totals 13 residues. The CDR3 bases are TGCGCCAGCAGCCTCCGGACAGGGGGCGAGCAGTACTTC. It is translated as CASSLRTGGEQYF.

The chain employs TRBV29-1 and TRBJ2-7, with D unclear. There are 11 residues in the CDR3. V was clipped by 4 bases and J by 6 bases, with 10 bases between them. Per germline, CDR1 SQVTM and CDR2 ANQGSEA. In nucleotides, the CDR3 is TGCAGCGTTGTTCTCCTCTCCGAGCAGTACTTC. Amino acid sequence: CSVVLLSEQYF.

J is TRBJ1-1 and V is TRBV7-9; D is unresolved. The CDR3 loop spans 17 amino acids. Looked up from germline, CDR1 is SEHNR and CDR2 is FQNEAQ (reference sequence). Trimming removed 4 bases at V and 1 base at J, with 19 bases between. The CDR3 DNA reads as TGTGCCAGCAGCTCAAGGCTTAGTGTCGGAGAGAACACTGAAGCTTTCTTT. Amino acid sequence: CASSSRLSVGENTEAFF. Full variable domain (rest looked up from reference TRBV7-9 and TRBJ1-1): DTGVSQNPRHKITKRGQNVTFRCDPISEHNRLYWYRQTLGQGPEFLTYFQNEAQLEKSRLLSDRFSAERPKGSFSTLEIQRTEQGDSAMYLCASSSRLSVGENTEAFFGQGTRLTVV.

The chain has TRBV7-6 and TRBJ2-2; 11 nucleotides match TRBD2. V was clipped by 5 bases and J by 1 base; unmatched bases: 6. CDR3 length: 17 residues. Germline V CDR1 and CDR2: SGHVS, FNYEAQ. CDR3 coding DNA: TGTGCCAGCAGCCCTCGGACTAGCGGGCAGAACACCGGGGAGCTGTTTTTT. Its protein is CASSPRTSGQNTGELFF.

This clonotype was observed a handful of times. This rearrangement joins TRBV7-9 to TRBJ1-2, with 8 bases identical to TRBD1. The CDR3 totals 16 residues. V shed 4 bases and J 2 bases; nucleotides not matched to a gene: 9. Germline V gene data show CDR1 as SEHNR and CDR2 as FQNEAQ (reference sequence). CDR3 protein: CASSSRGRTGNYGYTF. The CDR3 DNA reads as TGTGCCAGCAGCTCAAGGGGAAGGACAGGGAACTATGGCTACACCTTC. The full variable domain, its missing parts supplied by reference TRBV7-9 and TRBJ1-2, is DTGVSQNPRHKITKRGQNVTFRCDPISEHNRLYWYRQTLGQGPEFLTYFQNEAQLEKSRLLSDRFSAERPKGSFSTLEIQRTEQGDSAMYLCASSSRGRTGNYGYTFGSGTRLTVV.

This chain uses TRBV5-1 with TRBJ2-7, with 13 bases that match TRBD2. Trimming cost V 4 bases and J 3 bases; bases outside gene matches: 10. The CDR3 has 17 amino acids. Germline lookup yields CDR1 SGHRS and CDR2 YFSETQ. CDR3 DNA sequence: TGCGCCAGCAGCCAAGCCGGGACTAGCGGGACTCGCTACGAGCAGTACTTC. It translates to CASSQAGTSGTRYEQYF.

This clonotype turned up a few times. The gene calls are TRBV9 and TRBJ2-1; no clear D. Trimming stripped 4 bases from V and 4 bases from J, with 15 bases between. This CDR3 is 15 amino acids long. The germline CDR1 and CDR2 sequences are SGDLS and YYNGEE. The chain's CDR3 is CASSRRPGQYNEQFF. The CDR3 coding sequence is TGTGCCAGCAGCCGCCGGCCCGGGCAATACAATGAGCAGTTCTTC. Together with reference TRBV9 and TRBJ2-1, the CDR3 gives the full variable domain: DSGVTQTPKHLITATGQRVTLRCSPRSGDLSVYWYQQSLDQGLQFLIQYYNGEERAKGNILERFSAQQFPDLHSELNLSSLELGDSALYFCASSRRPGQYNEQFFGPGTRLTVL.

This clonotype has only a few counts. The genes are TRBV6-5 and TRBJ2-1; 14 nucleotides line up with TRBD2. The V gene's germline CDR1 is MNHEY and CDR2 SVGAGI. This CDR3 comprises 15 residues. V lost 8 bases and J lost 9; bases outside the gene matches: 9. The CDR3 reads CASGSRLAGGGEQFF. CDR3 sequence (DNA): TGTGCCAGCGGAAGTCGACTAGCGGGAGGGGGTGAGCAGTTCTTC.

The genes are TRBV5-1 and TRBJ1-2; D perhaps matches TRBD1 (5 bases). CDR1 and CDR2 from the germline V gene are SGHRS and YFSETQ. Trimming took 3 bases from V and 8 from J, leaving 20 bases between them. This CDR3 is built from 15 residues. This CDR3 reads CASSSQRDGGGGYTF. CDR3 DNA sequence: TGCGCCAGCAGCTCCCAGCGGGACGGCGGTGGCGGCTACACCTTC. Variable domain in full (rest from reference TRBV5-1 and TRBJ1-2): KAGVTQTPRYLIKTRGQQVTLSCSPISGHRSVSWYQQTPGQGLQFLFEYFSETQRNKGNFPGRFSGRQFSNSRSEMNVSTLELGDSALYLCASSSQRDGGGGYTFGSGTRLTVV.

This clonotype was counted at least ten times. Mismatch with germline at one junction end may stem from a read error. The chain recombines TRBV7-7 with TRBJ2-3; no clear D gene. The germline V gene has CDR1 SSHAT and CDR2 FNYEAQ (reference sequence). The CDR3 is 15 amino acids. In nucleotides, the CDR3 is TGTGCTAGCAGCCGCAGGCCCTTTAGCACAGATACGCAGTATTTT. It specifies CASSRRPFSTDTQYF. Full variable domain (outside the CDR3, taken from reference TRBV7-7 and TRBJ2-3): GAGVSQSPRYKVTKRGQDVTLRCDPISSHATLYWYQQALGQGPEFLTYFNYEAQPDKSGLPSDRFSAERPEGSISTLTIQRTEQRDSAMYRCASSRRPFSTDTQYFGPGTRLTVL.

Ten or more counts support this clonotype. The gene calls are TRBV7-9 and TRBJ2-1; 8 bases map to TRBD1. CDR1 is SEHNR, CDR2 FQNEAQ, per germline (reference sequence). The CDR3 length is 20 residues. With V trimmed by 5 bases and J by 2 bases, 20 bases remained unmatched. The CDR3 sequence is CASSVGQGGFDLLAYNEQFF. The CDR3 DNA is TGTGCCAGCAGCGTAGGACAGGGTGGCTTCGACCTACTCGCCTACAATGAGCAGTTCTTC.

The chain is built from TRBV7-3 and TRBJ2-7; 7 bases are a match to TRBD2. The CDR3 is 15 residues long. Germline loops: CDR1 SGHTA, CDR2 FQGTGA. The V segment lost 1 base and the J segment 4 bases; nucleotides outside the gene matches: 7. CDR3 loop: CASSLSSGLGYEQYF. DNA for the CDR3: TGTGCCAGCAGCTTAAGTAGTGGACTAGGTTACGAGCAGTACTTC.

This clonotype was counted a few times. The chain is built from TRBV4-2 and TRBJ2-3; 9 bases are shared with TRBD2. Trimming cost V 1 base and J 6 bases; bases outside gene matches: 2. Germline V lookup: CDR1 LGHNA, CDR2 YNFKEQ. This CDR3 contains 14 residues. The CDR3, as DNA: TGTGCCAGCAGCCAAGGAGCGGGAGGCGATACGCAGTATTTT. This codes for CASSQGAGGDTQYF.

The rearrangement links TRBV4-3 to TRBJ2-7; 7 bases fit TRBD1. The CDR3 length is 13 residues. Germline trimming cut 4 bases from V and 4 bases from J; bases unmatched to any gene: 4. Germline assignment: CDR1 LGHNA and CDR2 YSLEER. CDR3 sequence: CASSRDSKYEQYF. The DNA of the CDR3 is TGCGCCAGCAGCCGGGACAGCAAATACGAGCAGTACTTC.

This clonotype was seen a handful of times. The rearrangement links TRBV7-9 to TRBJ2-4, with D tentatively TRBD1 (6 bases). Germline-derived CDR1 and CDR2 are SEHNR and FQNEAQ (reference sequence). This CDR3 contains 15 residues. V was shortened by 2 bases and J by 5 bases, with 13 bases between the two germline ends. Here the CDR3 reads CASSLLTGYENIQYF. CDR3 coding DNA: TGTGCCAGCAGCTTACTGACAGGCTACGAAAACATTCAGTACTTC. Based on the CDR3 plus reference TRBV7-9 and TRBJ2-4, the full variable domain is DTGVSQNPRHKITKRGQNVTFRCDPISEHNRLYWYRQTLGQGPEFLTYFQNEAQLEKSRLLSDRFSAERPKGSFSTLEIQRTEQGDSAMYLCASSLLTGYENIQYFGAGTRLSVL.

The chain carries TRBV7-9 and TRBJ1-2; D may be TRBD1 (6 bases). V lost 0 bases and J lost 9, with 14 bases in between. The CDR3 is 14 amino acids. Germline CDR1 SEHNR, CDR2 FQNEAQ (reference sequence). CDR3 residues: CASSLAGTPSSYTF. CDR3 coding DNA: TGTGCCAGCAGCTTAGCCGGGACACCCAGCAGCTACACCTTC.

The chain combines TRBV7-9 with TRBJ1-1, with a weak D call TRBD1 (5 bases). The CDR3 has 14 amino acids. Germline V gives CDR1 SEHNR, CDR2 FQNEAQ (reference sequence). V lost 6 bases to trimming and J lost 2 bases, with 13 bases between them. The CDR3 DNA reads TGTGCCAGCAGTATTCGAGGGGCTAACACTGAAGCTTTCTTT. This sequence encodes CASSIRGANTEAFF.

This clonotype has only a few counts. The chain combines TRBV12-3 or TRBV12-4 with TRBJ2-2; D is uncertain. The CDR3 has 15 residues. Deletions cut 2 bases from V and 10 bases from J, with 17 bases between. CDR3 DNA: TGTGCCAGCAGTTTATTTTTAGGGATCCACGTGGAGCTGTTTTTT. This gives the protein CASSLFLGIHVELFF.

The gene calls are TRBV7-9 and TRBJ2-7; 7 nucleotides line up with TRBD2. This CDR3 is 13 amino acids long. V gave up 4 bases and J gave up 9 bases; unmatched junction bases: 9. Germline loops: CDR1 SEHNR, CDR2 FQNEAQ (reference sequence). The CDR3 loop is CASSSAGGIGQYF. The CDR3 DNA sequence: TGTGCCAGCAGCTCGGCCGGGGGGATAGGGCAGTACTTC.

The chain recombines TRBV20-1 with TRBJ1-1; TRBD1 aligns across 7 bases. V shed 0 bases, J shed 1 base, and the junction held 5 bases outside the gene matches. The CDR3 is 15 amino acids. Germline CDR1 reads DFQATT; CDR2 reads SNEGSKA (reference sequence). The CDR3 coding sequence is TGCAGTGCTAGAGAATCACAGGGGCGGAACACTGAAGCTTTCTTT. Its protein product is CSARESQGRNTEAFF.